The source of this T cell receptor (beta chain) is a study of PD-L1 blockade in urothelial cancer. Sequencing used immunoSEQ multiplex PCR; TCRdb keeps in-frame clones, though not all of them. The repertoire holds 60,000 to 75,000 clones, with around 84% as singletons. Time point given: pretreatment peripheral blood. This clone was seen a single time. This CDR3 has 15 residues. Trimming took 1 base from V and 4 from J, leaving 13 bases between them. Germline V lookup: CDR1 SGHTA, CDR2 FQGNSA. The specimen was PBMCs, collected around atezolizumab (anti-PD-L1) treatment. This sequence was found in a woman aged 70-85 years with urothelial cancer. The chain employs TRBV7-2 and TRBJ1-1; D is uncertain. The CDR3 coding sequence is TGTGCCAGCAGCTTAGGTCGCGGTTTGTCCACTGAAGCTTTCTTT. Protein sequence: CASSLGRGLSTEAFF.